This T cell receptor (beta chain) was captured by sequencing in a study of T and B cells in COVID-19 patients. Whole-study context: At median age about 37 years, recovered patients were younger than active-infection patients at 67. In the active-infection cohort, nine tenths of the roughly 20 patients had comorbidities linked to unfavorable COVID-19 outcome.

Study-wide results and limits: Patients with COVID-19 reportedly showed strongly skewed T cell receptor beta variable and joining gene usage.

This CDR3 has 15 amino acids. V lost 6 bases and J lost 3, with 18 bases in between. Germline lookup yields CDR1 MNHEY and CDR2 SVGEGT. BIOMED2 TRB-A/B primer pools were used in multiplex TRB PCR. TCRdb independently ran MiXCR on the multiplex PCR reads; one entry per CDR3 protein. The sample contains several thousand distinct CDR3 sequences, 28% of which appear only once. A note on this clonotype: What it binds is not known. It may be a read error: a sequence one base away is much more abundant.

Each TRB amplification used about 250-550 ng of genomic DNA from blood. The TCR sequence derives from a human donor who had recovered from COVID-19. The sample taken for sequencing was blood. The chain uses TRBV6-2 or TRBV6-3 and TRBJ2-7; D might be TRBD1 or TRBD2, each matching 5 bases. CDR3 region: CASRPDLGVYYEQYV. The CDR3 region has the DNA TGTGCCAGCAGGCCCGACTTGGGGGTCTACTACGAGCAGTACGTC.